This TCR beta chain derives from a study of T cell repertoires in cytomegalovirus infection. Study results and limitations: Dominant in the ex vivo response were TCR beta clonotypes restricted by HLA-C and specific for CMV.

The CDR3 sequence is 21 residues long. From germline, CDR1 is SEHNR and CDR2 FQNEAQ (reference sequence). The J segment lost 2 bases and the V segment lost 4 bases, leaving 20 bases of the junction unmatched. TCRdb passed the reads through MiXCR, listing each CDR3 protein once. The sample lists under 850,000 distinct CDR3 sequences; approximately 40% were seen once. Notes on this clonotype: The antigen is undetermined.

The sequenced sample was PBMCs. The V call is TRBV7-9, the J call TRBJ2-7; 13 nucleotides agree with TRBD2. The sequence derives from a human donor in good health (CMV status not recorded). Some clones in this sample may be carry-over from other donors' samples. The CDR3 nucleotides read TGTGCCAGCAGCTCAGCAGACCCGACTAGCGGGAGGCCGGGGGAAACCTACGAGCAGTACTTC. Its translation: CASSSADPTSGRPGETYEQYF.